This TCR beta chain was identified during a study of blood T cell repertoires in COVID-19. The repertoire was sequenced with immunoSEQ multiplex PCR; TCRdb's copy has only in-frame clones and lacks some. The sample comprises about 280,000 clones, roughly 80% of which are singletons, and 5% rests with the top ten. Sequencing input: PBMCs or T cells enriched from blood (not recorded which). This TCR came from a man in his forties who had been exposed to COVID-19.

CDR3 protein: CASSVDRELREQYF. The CDR3 nucleotides are TGTGCCAGCAGCGTCGACAGGGAACTTCGCGAGCAGTACTTC. The chain uses TRBV9 and TRBJ2-7; 7 bases align to TRBD1. There are 14 residues in the CDR3. J lost 6 bases, V lost 2 bases, and 8 bases had no gene match. From germline, CDR1 is SGDLS and CDR2 YYNGEE.